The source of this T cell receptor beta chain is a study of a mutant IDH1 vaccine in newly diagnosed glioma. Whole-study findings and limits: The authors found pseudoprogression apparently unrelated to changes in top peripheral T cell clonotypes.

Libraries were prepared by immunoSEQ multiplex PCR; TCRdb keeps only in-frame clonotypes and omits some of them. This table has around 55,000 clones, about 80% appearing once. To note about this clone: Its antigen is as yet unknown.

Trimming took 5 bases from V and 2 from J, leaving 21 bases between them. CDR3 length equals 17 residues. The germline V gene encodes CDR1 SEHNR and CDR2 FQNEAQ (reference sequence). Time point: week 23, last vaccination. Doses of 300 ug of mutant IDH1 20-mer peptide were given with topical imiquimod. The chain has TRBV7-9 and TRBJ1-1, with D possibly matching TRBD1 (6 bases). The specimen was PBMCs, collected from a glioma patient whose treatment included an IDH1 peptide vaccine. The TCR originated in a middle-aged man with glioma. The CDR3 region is CASSLRPMGAVNTEAFF. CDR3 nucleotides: TGTGCCAGCAGCCTGCGACCTATGGGGGCCGTCAACACTGAAGCTTTCTTT.